This passage covers 12 T cell receptor beta chains from one sample sequenced in a study of T-cell memory formation after mild COVID-19 (dated by TCRdb to about 2021). The library was obtained by 5' RACE. Data came from an Illumina NovaSeq 6000. Using fastp trimming at Q25 and MiXCR clonotype assembly, TCRdb reanalyzed the public sequencing data and kept in-frame beta chains. Rows merge per CDR3 protein into single entries with the most common DNA and genes. This sample lists approximately 490,000 distinct CDR3 sequences; roughly 20% were detected once. Jointly, the top ten make up around 13% of the sample. Input material: PBMCs or a T cell subset sorted from them (not recorded which). The receptors derive from an adult woman who had mild COVID-19 (a few samples of this study predate the infection). The sample titles of this study are shuffled in the database, so cell type and time point are left out; the donor was told from shared clones.

CDR3 sequence reads: CASSEGDWDTQYF. DNA for the CDR3: TGTGCCAGCAGTGAGGGGGACTGGGATACGCAGTATTTT. The V call is TRBV12-3 or TRBV12-4, the J call TRBJ2-3, with D perhaps given as TRBD1 or TRBD2 (6 bases each). The length of the CDR3 is 13 residues. Trimming removed 5 bases from V and 6 bases from J, with 12 bases in between.

This clonotype came up many times. The V call is TRBV7-2, the J call TRBJ2-5; no definite D call. Trimming removed 0 bases at V and 2 bases at J, with 7 bases between. In germline, CDR1 is SGHTA, CDR2 FQGNSA. The CDR3 has 14 residues. The CDR3, as DNA: TGTGCCAGCAGCTTAGCGGGCCAACAAGAGACCCAGTACTTC. Translating gives CASSLAGQQETQYF. The full variable domain, its missing parts supplied by reference TRBV7-2 and TRBJ2-5, is GAGVSQSPSNKVTEKGKDVELRCDPISGHTALYWYRQSLGQGLEFLIYFQGNSAPDKSGLPSDRFSAERTGGSVSTLTIQRTQQEDSAVYLCASSLAGQQETQYFGPGTRLLVL.

This clonotype showed up just a few times. The J gene is TRBJ2-3, the V gene TRBV19; D is perhaps TRBD2 (5 bases). CDR1 is LNHDA, CDR2 SQIVND, per germline (reference sequence). Trimming shortened V by 1 base and J by 8 bases, and 16 bases separated the two germline ends. The CDR3 covers 15 residues. CDR3: CASSIGLRSGGTQYF. The CDR3 nucleotides are TGTGCCAGTAGTATAGGACTCCGATCTGGAGGTACGCAGTATTTT.

This clonotype occurred a few times. The gene calls are TRBV18 and TRBJ2-5; D tentatively fits TRBD1 or TRBD2 (5 bases each). The CDR3 spans 14 residues. Between the trimmed V and J ends, which lost 3 bases and 3 bases, there was a span of 11 bases. Per germline, CDR1 KGHSH and CDR2 LQKENI. The CDR3, as DNA: TGTGCCAGCTCACCTCCGGGGCTCAAAGAGACCCAGTACTTC. Residues: CASSPPGLKETQYF. The whole variable domain, remainder taken from reference TRBV18 and TRBJ2-5, is NAGVMQNPRHLVRRRGQEARLRCSPMKGHSHVYWYRQLPEEGLKFMVYLQKENIIDESGMPKERFSAEFPKEGPSILRIQQVVRGDSAAYFCASSPPGLKETQYFGPGTRLLVL.

The J gene is TRBJ2-7, the V gene TRBV6-1; D assignment may be TRBD1 or TRBD2 (5 bases each). Germline V CDR1 and CDR2: MNHNS, SASEGT. V shed 10 bases and J shed 6 bases, with 31 bases lying between them. The CDR3 loop spans 17 amino acids. The CDR3: CAISGTHFQISSGEQYF. CDR3 DNA sequence: TGTGCCATCTCCGGGACCCATTTCCAAATTTCTTCGGGCGAGCAGTACTTC.

V usage is TRBV5-1 and J usage is TRBJ2-5; TRBD2 might be the D (5 bases). The CDR3 runs to 14 residues. V lost 5 bases and J 9 bases, leaving 20 bases between the germline ends. The germline gives CDR1 SGHRS, CDR2 YFSETQ. The CDR3 DNA sequence: TGCGCCAGCAGTTCGGCACCCCCGGAGGTAGCCCAGTACTTC. It is translated as CASSSAPPEVAQYF.

This clonotype has only one observation. This chain uses TRBV10-3 with TRBJ2-7; D uncertain. V lost 4 bases and J lost 2, with 12 bases in between. The CDR3 totals 14 residues. The V gene's germline CDR1 is ENHRY and CDR2 SYGVKD. This CDR3 reads CAISVSAQAYEQYF. CDR3 bases: TGTGCCATCAGTGTATCGGCCCAAGCCTACGAGCAGTACTTC.

The rearrangement joins TRBV7-3 to TRBJ2-3, with 12 bases aligning to TRBD2. This CDR3 region has 16 residues. Germline assignment: CDR1 SGHTA and CDR2 FQGTGA. Germline trimming cut 5 bases from V and 2 bases from J; bases unmatched to any gene: 5. The CDR3: CASSTLAGGPTDTQYF. The CDR3, as DNA: TGTGCCAGCAGCACCCTAGCGGGAGGGCCCACAGATACGCAGTATTTT.

This clonotype appeared a few times. The chain uses TRBV9 and TRBJ2-7; TRBD2 aligns across 11 bases. Germline V gene data show CDR1 as SGDLS and CDR2 as YYNGEE. This CDR3 has 16 residues. J lost 5 bases, V lost 3 bases, and 10 bases had no gene match. CDR3 loop: CASSATGGLAADEQYF. CDR3 coding DNA: TGTGCCAGCAGCGCGACAGGGGGACTAGCGGCTGACGAGCAGTACTTC.

This clonotype was picked up a small number of times. In DNA, the CDR3 is TGCGCCAGCAGCATAGGGACAGGGTTTGTGGAGACCCAGTACTTC. Its protein product is CASSIGTGFVETQYF. V gene TRBV5-1 combines with J gene TRBJ2-5; 9 bases match TRBD1. The germline CDR1 and CDR2 sequences are SGHRS and YFSETQ. The V segment lost 4 bases and the J segment 5 bases; nucleotides outside the gene matches: 9. There are 15 residues in the CDR3.

This clonotype was found a few times. The gene calls are TRBV24-1 and TRBJ2-5; tentative D call: TRBD2 (5 bases). The V end was cut by 3 bases, the J end by 2 bases, with 6 bases between. In germline, CDR1 is KGHDR, CDR2 SFDVKD. This CDR3 spans 13 amino acids. CDR3 coding DNA: TGTGCCACCAGTGATGGGAGTCAAGAGACCCAGTACTTC. The encoded protein is CATSDGSQETQYF.

The chain links TRBV20-1 to TRBJ2-6; D is uncertain. The CDR3 sequence is 12 residues long. CDR1 DFQATT and CDR2 SNEGSKA come from the germline V gene (reference sequence). Trimming shortened V by 8 bases and J by 2 bases, and 7 bases separated the two germline ends. The CDR3 is CSRWAGANVLTF. The CDR3 nucleotides are TGCAGTAGATGGGCTGGGGCCAACGTCCTGACTTTC.